This T cell receptor beta chain was obtained from a study of CD8 T cells in Susac syndrome. Random-hexamer reverse transcription was applied to about 0.5 to 1 ug RNA. TCRdb re-analysed the immunoSEQ multiplex PCR reads in MiXCR, keeping a single row per CDR3 protein. The table shows 110,000 or so distinct CDR3 sequences, with around 93% occurring only once. This CDR3 comprises 13 residues. Unmatched junction bases numbered 10, after V lost 8 bases and J lost 10 bases. Germline V gene lookup returns CDR1 MNHEY and CDR2 SVGEGT. The TCR sequence derives from a human donor in good health. The V and J genes are TRBV6-2 or TRBV6-3 and TRBJ2-1, with TRBD1 matching over 8 bases. The material sequenced was CD8+ T cells from PBMCs. The CDR3 here is CASLGRGQEEQFF. The CDR3 nucleotides are TGTGCCAGCTTAGGCAGGGGGCAGGAAGAGCAGTTCTTC.